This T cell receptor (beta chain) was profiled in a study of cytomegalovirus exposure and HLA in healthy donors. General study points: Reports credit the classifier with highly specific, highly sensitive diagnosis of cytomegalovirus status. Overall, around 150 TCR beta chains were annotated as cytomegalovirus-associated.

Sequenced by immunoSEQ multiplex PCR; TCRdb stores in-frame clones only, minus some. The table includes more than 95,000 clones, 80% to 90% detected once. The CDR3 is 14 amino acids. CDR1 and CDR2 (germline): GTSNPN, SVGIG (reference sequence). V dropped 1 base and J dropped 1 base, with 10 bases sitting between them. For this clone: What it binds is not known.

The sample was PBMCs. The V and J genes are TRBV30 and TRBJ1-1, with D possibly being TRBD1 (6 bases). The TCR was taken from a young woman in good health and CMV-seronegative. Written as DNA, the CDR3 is TGTGCCTGGAGTGCATTACAGGGGAACACTGAAGCTTTCTTT. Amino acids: CAWSALQGNTEAFF.